The T cell receptor (beta chain) under discussion was sequenced for a study of T-cell memory formation after mild COVID-19. The CDR3 consists of 13 residues. Germline-derived CDR1 and CDR2 are SEHNR and FQNEAQ (reference sequence). Trimming removed 4 bases at V and 1 base at J, with 7 bases between. TCRdb called the 5' RACE reads again in MiXCR, with one record for every CDR3 protein. The sample lists 350,000 or so distinct CDR3 sequences; around a fifth were seen once. Study results and limitations: Mainly CM and EM harbored the contracting CD4+ clones; mainly EMRA harbored the CD8+ ones. Whereas later expanders leaned CD4+, clones contracting day 15 to 85 showed a balanced CD4/CD8 makeup.

This clonotype showed up just a few times. Its cognate antigen is unknown. What was sequenced was PBMCs or a T cell subset sorted from them (not recorded which). The rearrangement links TRBV7-9 to TRBJ1-1, with unresolved D. The TCR originated in a man aged 18 to 30 who had mild COVID-19 (a few samples of this study predate the infection). Cell type and time point are not known. In DNA, the CDR3 is TGTGCCAGCAGCTCTGAGGGGAACACTGAAGCTTTCTTT. This sequence encodes CASSSEGNTEAFF.